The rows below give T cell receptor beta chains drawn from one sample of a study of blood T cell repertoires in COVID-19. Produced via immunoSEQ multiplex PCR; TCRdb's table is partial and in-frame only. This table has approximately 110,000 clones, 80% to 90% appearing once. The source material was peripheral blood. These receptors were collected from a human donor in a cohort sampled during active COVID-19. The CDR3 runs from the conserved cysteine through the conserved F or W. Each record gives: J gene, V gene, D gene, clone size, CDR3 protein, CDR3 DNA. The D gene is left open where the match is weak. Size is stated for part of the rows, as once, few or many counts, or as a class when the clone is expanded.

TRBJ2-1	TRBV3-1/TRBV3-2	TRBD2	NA	CASSRTSGVLGQFF	TGTGCCAGCAGCCGAACTAGCGGGGTCCTAGGGCAGTTCTTC
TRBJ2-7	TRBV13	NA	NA	CASSHFSGSSSDEQYF	TGTGCCAGCAGCCACTTCAGCGGGTCCTCTTCTGACGAGCAGTACTTC
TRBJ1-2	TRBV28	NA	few	CASSFGRGLYGYTF	TGTGCCAGCAGTTTCGGCAGGGGCCTCTATGGCTACACCTTC
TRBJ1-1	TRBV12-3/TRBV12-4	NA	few	CASRSQGNTEAFF	TGTGCCAGCAGATCCCAGGGGAACACTGAAGCTTTCTTT
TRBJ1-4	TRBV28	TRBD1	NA	CASSPPGGTNEKLFF	TGTGCCAGCAGTCCCCCAGGGGGCACTAATGAAAAACTGTTTTTT
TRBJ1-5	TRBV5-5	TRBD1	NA	CASSPGQLYSNQPQHF	TGTGCCAGCAGCCCGGGACAGCTCTATAGCAATCAGCCCCAGCATTTT
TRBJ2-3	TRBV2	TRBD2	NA	CASWGREVDTQYF	TGTGCCAGCTGGGGGCGGGAGGTAGATACGCAGTATTTT
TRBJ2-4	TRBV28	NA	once	CASSDSLTKNIQYF	TGTGCCAGCAGCGACAGTCTAACCAAAAACATTCAGTACTTC
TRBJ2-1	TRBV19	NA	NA	CASRFRGKDEQFF	TGTGCCAGTAGATTTAGGGGTAAGGATGAGCAGTTCTTC
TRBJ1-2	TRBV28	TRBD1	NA	CASSVRGRARGYTF	TGTGCCAGCAGTGTGAGGGGGCGCGCCCGGGGCTACACCTTC
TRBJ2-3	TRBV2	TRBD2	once	CASSGLAGITDTQYF	TGTGCCAGCAGTGGGCTAGCGGGGATCACAGATACGCAGTATTTT
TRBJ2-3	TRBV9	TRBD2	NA	CASSVAHGTSIPTQYF	TGTGCCAGCAGCGTAGCCCACGGGACTAGTATTCCTACGCAGTATTTT
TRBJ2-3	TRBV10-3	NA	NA	CAISESGGVFTDTQYF	TGTGCCATCAGTGAGTCAGGGGGGGTGTTCACAGATACGCAGTATTTT
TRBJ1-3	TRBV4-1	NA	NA	CASSQDPQQGPSGNTIYF	TGCGCCAGCAGCCAAGACCCTCAACAGGGCCCTTCTGGAAACACCATATATTTT
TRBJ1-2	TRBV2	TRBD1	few	CASRDRGRSGYTF	TGTGCCAGCCGGGACAGGGGACGCAGTGGCTACACCTTC
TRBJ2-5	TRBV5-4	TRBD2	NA	CASSSAGTTKETQYF	TGTGCCAGCAGCAGCGCCGGGACTACCAAAGAGACCCAGTACTTC
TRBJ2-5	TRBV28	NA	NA	CATGGRETQYF	TGTGCCACAGGTGGAAGAGAGACCCAGTACTTC
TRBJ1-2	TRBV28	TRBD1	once	CASRSDRAGYTF	TGTGCCAGCAGGTCGGACAGGGCTGGCTACACCTTC
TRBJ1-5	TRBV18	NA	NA	CASSPQVARPLFQHF	TGTGCCAGCTCACCACAAGTTGCGAGGCCCCTCTTCCAGCATTTT
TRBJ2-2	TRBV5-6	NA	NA	CASSPRESSWQFF	TGTGCCAGCAGCCCTCGGGAGTCGTCATGGCAGTTTTTT
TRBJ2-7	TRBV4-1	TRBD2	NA	CASSQGTSSREQYF	TGCGCCAGCAGCCAAGGGACTAGTTCCCGGGAGCAGTACTTC
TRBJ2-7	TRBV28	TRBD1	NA	CASSSAGTGNYRGEQYF	TGTGCCAGCAGTTCCGCCGGGACAGGGAACTATCGCGGGGAGCAGTACTTC
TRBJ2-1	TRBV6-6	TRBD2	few	CASRDLLAGVHNEQFF	TGTGCCAGCAGAGATCTTCTAGCGGGAGTCCACAATGAGCAGTTCTTC
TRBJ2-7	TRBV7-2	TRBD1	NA	CASSRQGISYEQYF	TGTGCCAGCAGTCGACAGGGGATCTCCTACGAGCAGTACTTC
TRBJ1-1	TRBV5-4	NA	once	CASSLGRGNLEAFF	TGTGCCAGCAGCTTGGGTCGGGGAAACCTTGAAGCTTTCTTT
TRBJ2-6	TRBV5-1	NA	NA	CASSDYSGANVLTF	TGCGCCAGCAGCGACTACTCTGGGGCCAACGTCCTGACTTTC
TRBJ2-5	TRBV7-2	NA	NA	CASSLRRDSWETQYF	TGTGCCAGCAGCTTACGGCGGGACAGTTGGGAGACCCAGTACTTC
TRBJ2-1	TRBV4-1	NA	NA	CASSQDRGWGHEQFF	TGCGCCAGCAGCCAAGATAGGGGTTGGGGCCATGAGCAGTTCTTC
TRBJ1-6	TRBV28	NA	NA	CASTGIDRDNSPLHF	TGTGCCAGCACTGGAATCGACAGAGATAATTCACCCCTCCACTTT
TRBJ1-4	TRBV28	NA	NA	CASSLRQSNEKLFF	TGTGCCAGCAGTTTAAGACAGTCCAATGAAAAACTGTTTTTT
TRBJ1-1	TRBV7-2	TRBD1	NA	CASRFDRDTEAFF	TGTGCCAGCAGGTTCGACAGGGACACTGAAGCTTTCTTT
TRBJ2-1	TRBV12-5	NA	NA	CASGTGGTYNEQFF	TGTGCTAGTGGTACCGGGGGAACCTACAATGAGCAGTTCTTC
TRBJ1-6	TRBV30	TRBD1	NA	CAWSVPTGGQDNSPLHF	TGTGCCTGGAGTGTACCGACAGGGGGTCAGGATAATTCACCCCTCCACTTT
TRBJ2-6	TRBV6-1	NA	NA	CASSEDTGANVLTF	TGTGCCAGCAGTGAGGACACTGGGGCCAACGTCCTGACTTTC
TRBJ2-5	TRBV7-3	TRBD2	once	CASSLKSIGQRGGQETQYF	TGTGCCAGCAGCTTAAAATCTATTGGGCAGCGCGGGGGTCAAGAGACCCAGTACTTC
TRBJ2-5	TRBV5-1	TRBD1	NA	CASSLGRGETQYF	TGCGCCAGCAGCCTAGGCAGGGGGGAGACCCAGTACTTC
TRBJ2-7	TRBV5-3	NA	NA	CARSLQGIPSSYEQYF	TGTGCCAGAAGCTTGCAGGGGATCCCATCTTCCTACGAGCAGTACTTC
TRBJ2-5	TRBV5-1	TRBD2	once	CASSLVGLAGETQYF	TGCGCCAGCAGCTTGGTGGGGCTAGCGGGGGAGACCCAGTACTTC
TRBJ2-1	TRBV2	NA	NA	CASRGADYSGFF	TGTGCCAGCAGGGGAGCCGACTATTCGGGGTTCTTC
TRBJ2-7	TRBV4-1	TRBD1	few	CASSQMPPRDRLYEQYF	TGCGCCAGCAGCCAAATGCCCCCACGGGACAGGCTTTACGAGCAGTACTTC
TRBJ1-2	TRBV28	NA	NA	CASNQVGYGYTF	TGTGCCAGTAACCAGGTCGGCTATGGCTACACCTTC
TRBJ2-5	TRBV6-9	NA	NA	CASSSTGTPTQYF	TGTGCCAGCAGTTCCACCGGGACACCGACCCAGTACTTC
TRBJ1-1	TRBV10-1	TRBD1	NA	CASSERTGFNGQDTEAFF	TGCGCCAGCAGTGAAAGGACAGGGTTCAATGGGCAGGACACTGAAGCTTTCTTT
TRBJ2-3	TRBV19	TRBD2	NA	CASSTTSGETDTQYF	TGTGCCAGTAGTACGACTAGCGGGGAGACAGATACGCAGTATTTT
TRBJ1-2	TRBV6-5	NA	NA	CASTNAGAVSGYTF	TGTGCCAGTACTAACGCGGGTGCGGTATCTGGCTACACCTTC
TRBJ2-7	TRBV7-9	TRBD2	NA	CASSARQTKAGGLHEQYF	TGTGCCAGCAGCGCGCGGCAGACCAAAGCGGGAGGGTTGCACGAGCAGTACTTC
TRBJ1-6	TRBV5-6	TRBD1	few	CASSTGQMGSPLHF	TGTGCCAGCAGCACGGGACAGATGGGTTCACCCCTCCACTTT
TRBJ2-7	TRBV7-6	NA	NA	CASTPLDGSYEQYF	TGTGCCAGCACCCCATTAGATGGCTCCTACGAGCAGTACTTC
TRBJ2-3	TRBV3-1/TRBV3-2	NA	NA	CASSRGDVGTDTQYF	TGTGCCAGCAGTCGAGGAGACGTCGGCACAGATACGCAGTATTTT